Below are 28 T cell receptor beta chains sequenced from a single sample in a study of cytotoxic CD8 clonotypes in ibrutinib-treated CLL. The protocol was immunoSEQ multiplex PCR, while the TCRdb copy is restricted to in-frame clones and leaves out a portion. This table holds approximately 170,000 clones, 70% to 90% found once. Source: PBMCs, taken at disease progression, from a patient treated with ibrutinib. All receptors derive from a human donor with chronic lymphocytic leukemia.

The chain combines TRBV5-6 with TRBJ2-7; TRBD1 matches 11 bases. CDR1 is SGHDT and CDR2 is YYEEEE in the germline V gene. V lost 4 bases and J lost 1; bases outside the gene matches: 7. CDR3 length: 16 residues. This CDR3 reads CASSPGTGGYSYEQYF. The CDR3 DNA reads as TGTGCCAGCAGCCCTGGGACAGGGGGGTATTCCTACGAGCAGTACTTC.

The rearrangement joins TRBV11-3 to TRBJ2-2; D possibly corresponds to TRBD2 (6 bases). Germline CDR1 is SGHNT and CDR2 is YENEEA. Between the trimmed V and J ends, which lost 5 bases and 0 bases, there was a span of 16 bases. This CDR3 spans 17 amino acids. CDR3 amino acids: CASSLAGGVANTGELFF. In nucleotides, the CDR3 is TGTGCCAGCAGCCTCGCCGGGGGAGTCGCGAACACCGGGGAGCTGTTTTTT.

This sequence joins TRBV11-3 and TRBJ2-5; D is uncertain. Germline V CDR1 and CDR2: SGHNT, YENEEA. Trimming took off 5 bases at V and 5 bases at J, with 18 bases between the two ends. The length of the CDR3 is 15 residues. CDR3 in amino acids: CASSPNVWGSETQYF. The CDR3 DNA reads as TGTGCCAGCAGCCCAAACGTGTGGGGTTCGGAGACCCAGTACTTC.

The rearrangement joins TRBV25-1 to TRBJ2-5; D possibly matches TRBD1 or TRBD2 (5 bases each). Germline lookup yields CDR1 MGHDK and CDR2 SYGVNS. The CDR3 runs 14 residues. V was pared by 3 bases and J by 5 bases, with 13 bases between. CDR3 loop: CASSERGDRETQYF. The CDR3 coding sequence is TGTGCCAGCAGTGAGAGGGGCGACCGGGAGACCCAGTACTTC.

This clone was seen just once. The chain carries TRBV7-9 and TRBJ2-1; D is uncertain. The CDR3 spans 19 residues. Trimming removed 3 bases from V and 8 bases from J, with 29 bases in between. Germline-derived CDR1 and CDR2 are SEHNR and FQNEAQ (reference sequence). This CDR3 reads CASSFSLVVVSRRAYEQFF. In DNA form, the CDR3 reads TGTGCCAGCAGCTTTTCCTTGGTGGTAGTGTCGCGAAGGGCCTATGAGCAGTTCTTC.

This rearrangement joins TRBV25-1 to TRBJ1-1; 8 bases align to TRBD1. Germline V gene lookup returns CDR1 MGHDK and CDR2 SYGVNS. Trimming removed 7 bases from V and 4 bases from J; junction bases left unmatched: 5. CDR3 length: 13 amino acids. Here the CDR3 reads CASTGQGGTEAFF. CDR3 nucleotide sequence: TGTGCCAGCACCGGACAGGGAGGCACTGAAGCTTTCTTT. The variable domain in full, completed from reference TRBV25-1 and TRBJ1-1, reads EADIYQTPRYLVIGTGKKITLECSQTMGHDKMYWYQQDPGMELHLIHYSYGVNSTEKGDLSSESTVSRIRTEHFPLTLESARPSHTSQYLCASTGQGGTEAFFGQGTRLTVV.

The V gene is TRBV7-3, the J gene TRBJ2-3; no clear D. There are 14 residues in the CDR3. V was shortened by 4 bases and J by 3 bases, with 11 bases between the two germline ends. Germline assignment: CDR1 SGHTA and CDR2 FQGTGA. CDR3 DNA: TGTGCCAGCAGCTGGACCCGAGCGACAGATACGCAGTATTTT. It codes for CASSWTRATDTQYF.

CDR3 DNA: TGTGCCAGCAGTACGGGAATATTCGCTTTCTTT. Its translation is CASSTGIFAFF. The rearrangement uses TRBV2 and TRBJ1-1; D remains unclear. Germline assignment: CDR1 SNHLY and CDR2 FYNNEI. V was pared by 5 bases and J by 11 bases, with 12 bases between. The CDR3 length is 11 residues. Together with reference TRBV2 and TRBJ1-1, the CDR3 gives the full variable domain: EPEVTQTPSHQVTQMGQEVILRCVPISNHLYFYWYRQILGQKVEFLVSFYNNEISEKSEIFDDQFSVERPDGSNFTLKIRSTKLEDSAMYFCASSTGIFAFFGQGTRLTVV.

This clone appeared a few times. The rearrangement joins TRBV6-5 to TRBJ1-5; D ambiguous. The germline V and J ends were trimmed by 0 bases and 0 bases, with 6 bases remaining between them. Per germline, CDR1 MNHEY and CDR2 SVGAGI. CDR3 length: 15 residues. Written as DNA, the CDR3 is TGTGCCAGCAGTTACTCGTGGCGTAGCAATCAGCCCCAGCATTTT. It is translated as CASSYSWRSNQPQHF.

The chain has TRBV6-5 and TRBJ1-2; D uncertain. V lost 6 bases to trimming and J lost 1 base, with 12 bases between them. Looked up from germline, CDR1 is MNHEY and CDR2 is SVGAGI. The CDR3 is 14 amino acids. This CDR3 is CASRRADGNYGYTF. In DNA, the CDR3 is TGTGCCAGCAGGCGAGCGGACGGTAACTATGGCTACACCTTC.

The chain employs TRBV6-5 and TRBJ1-2, with D uncertain. The CDR3 consists of 14 residues. Germline-derived CDR1 and CDR2 are MNHEY and SVGAGI. Trimming cost V 5 bases and J 2 bases, with 12 bases left between them. The CDR3: CASSTQDLNYGYTF. DNA for the CDR3: TGTGCCAGCAGTACCCAAGACCTAAACTATGGCTACACCTTC.

Notes on this clone: At one boundary the junction diverges from the germline segment, which might be a read error. The rearrangement joins TRBV19 to TRBJ2-7; the match to TRBD2 covers 15 bases. The CDR3 runs to 14 residues. Germline lookup yields CDR1 LNHDA and CDR2 SQIVND (reference sequence). The CDR3 region is CASSIVGTSGGKHF. CDR3 bases: TGTGCCAGTAGTATAGTAGGGACTAGCGGGGGGAAGCACTTC.

This clone was seen more than once but under ten times. The V call is TRBV7-3, the J call TRBJ1-5; 8 nucleotides line up with TRBD1. The V gene end was trimmed by 1 base and the J gene end by 6 bases; junction bases not matched to a gene: 5. The CDR3 is 15 residues long. The V gene's germline CDR1 is SGHTA and CDR2 FQGTGA. The CDR3 loop is CASSLNTGGSQPQHF. The CDR3 DNA follows: TGTGCCAGCAGCTTAAACACAGGGGGTTCTCAGCCCCAGCATTTT.

Remarks on this clone: This sample also contains other DNA sequences that code for the same CDR3. The CDR3 DNA reads as TGTGCCAGCAGCGTAGGTAGCAATCAGCCCCAGCATTTT. It translates to CASSVGSNQPQHF. The chain uses TRBV9 and TRBJ1-5; D remains ambiguous. CDR3 length: 13 residues. The germline V gene encodes CDR1 SGDLS and CDR2 YYNGEE. The V end lost 0 bases, the J end lost 0 bases, and 1 base lay between the germline ends.

The chain uses TRBV29-1 and TRBJ1-1; no reliable D call. Germline V lookup: CDR1 SQVTM, CDR2 ANQGSEA. The CDR3 extends over 13 amino acids. V lost 2 bases to trimming and J lost 2 bases, with 9 bases between them. The CDR3, as DNA: TGCAGCGTTGAAACAGATCTTAACACTGAAGCTTTCTTT. It translates to CSVETDLNTEAFF.

V usage is TRBV10-1 and J usage is TRBJ2-6, with 7 bases that match TRBD2. This CDR3 comprises 17 residues. Germline-derived CDR1 and CDR2 are WNHNN and SYGVQD (reference sequence). V gave up 5 bases and J gave up 0 bases; unmatched junction bases: 7. CDR3 loop: CASSPSGSSSGANVLTF. The CDR3 DNA follows: TGCGCCAGCAGTCCTAGCGGATCTAGCTCTGGGGCCAACGTCCTGACTTTC.

The chain is built from TRBV6-4 and TRBJ2-3, with TRBD2 matching 7 bases. V lost 2 bases and J lost 3; bases outside the gene matches: 5. The germline V gene encodes CDR1 MRHNA and CDR2 SNTAGT. The length of the CDR3 is 15 residues. CDR3 DNA: TGTGCCAGCAGTGACGGTCTAGCGGTGACAGATACGCAGTATTTT. Amino acids: CASSDGLAVTDTQYF.

The V gene is TRBV6-1, the J gene TRBJ2-5; 10 bases are a match to TRBD2. With 4 bases clipped from V and 1 base from J, the junction kept 12 bases outside the gene matches. The CDR3 has 18 residues. The germline gives CDR1 MNHNS, CDR2 SASEGT. The CDR3 nucleotides are TGTGCCAGCAGTGGGGGACTAGCGCACCCGACCTTCCAAGAGACCCAGTACTTC. This codes for CASSGGLAHPTFQETQYF.

J is TRBJ2-5 and V is TRBV30; the D is unclear. Germline CDR1 reads GTSNPN; CDR2 reads SVGIG (reference sequence). The CDR3 contains 14 residues. V was shortened by 2 bases and J by 3 bases, with 13 bases between the two germline ends. For the CDR3, the DNA is TGTGCCTGGAGTCGTTGGCAGGCAGAAGAGACCCAGTACTTC. As protein: CAWSRWQAEETQYF.

The chain carries TRBV19 and TRBJ1-1; the D is unclear. The germline CDR1 and CDR2 sequences are LNHDA and SQIVND (reference sequence). The CDR3 sequence is 13 residues long. Trimming left V 10 bases short and J 1 base short, with 13 bases between. CDR3 in amino acids: CATSQTPNTEAFF. In nucleotides, the CDR3 is TGTGCCACCTCCCAGACACCGAACACTGAAGCTTTCTTT.

This rearrangement joins TRBV30 to TRBJ1-1; 8 bases map to TRBD1. The CDR3 length is 14 residues. V lost 0 bases and J lost 4; bases outside the gene matches: 4. In germline, CDR1 is GTSNPN, CDR2 SVGIG (reference sequence). CDR3 DNA: TGTGCCTGGAGTGTACAGGGGGGATTCACTGAAGCTTTCTTT. Its translation: CAWSVQGGFTEAFF. Supplemented by reference TRBV30 and TRBJ1-1, the full variable domain reads SQTIHQWPATLVQPVGSPLSLECTVEGTSNPNLYWYRQAAGRGLQLLFYSVGIGQISSEVPQNLSASRPQDRQFILSSKKLLLSDSGFYLCAWSVQGGFTEAFFGQGTRLTVV.

As DNA, the CDR3 is TGTGCCAGCAGTGACTGGACTTTGGGGGAATACGAGCAGTACTTC. This translates into CASSDWTLGEYEQYF. This chain connects TRBV25-1 to TRBJ2-7; D assignment may be TRBD1 or TRBD2 (5 bases each). Germline-derived CDR1 and CDR2 are MGHDK and SYGVNS. Trimming removed 3 bases at V and 4 bases at J, with 16 bases between. This CDR3 comprises 15 residues.

In nucleotides, the CDR3 is TGCGCCAGCAGCTCCTACCGACTCACAGATACGCAGTATTTT. It is translated as CASSSYRLTDTQYF. The chain links TRBV5-1 to TRBJ2-3; D not certain. The CDR3 extends over 14 amino acids. Trimming removed 3 bases at V and 2 bases at J, with 10 bases between. Germline V CDR1 and CDR2: SGHRS, YFSETQ.

This clone was observed a few times. The chain combines TRBV5-1 with TRBJ1-1; no clear D. Germline CDR1 is SGHRS and CDR2 is YFSETQ. The V end lost 0 bases, the J end lost 0 bases, and 9 bases lay between the germline ends. The CDR3 is made up of 15 amino acids. The CDR3 coding sequence is TGCGCCAGCAGCTTGGGTTGGGGTGTGAACACTGAAGCTTTCTTT. Residues: CASSLGWGVNTEAFF.

The J gene is TRBJ2-3, the V gene TRBV10-3, with TRBD2 matching 13 bases. The V gene's germline CDR1 is ENHRY and CDR2 SYGVKD. CDR3 length: 17 residues. V gave up 4 bases and J gave up 5 bases; unmatched junction bases: 9. CDR3 in amino acids: CAISARGLAGVLDTQYF. In nucleotides, the CDR3 is TGTGCCATCAGTGCGCGCGGACTAGCGGGAGTTCTAGATACGCAGTATTTT.

The gene calls are TRBV7-9 and TRBJ1-5, with D unclear. With 7 bases removed from V and 0 bases from J, the gap between germline ends came to 7 bases. Germline CDR1 SEHNR, CDR2 FQNEAQ (reference sequence). The CDR3 length is 13 residues. CDR3 sequence (DNA): TGTGCCAGCACCGCCAATAGCAATCAGCCCCAGCATTTT. The encoded protein is CASTANSNQPQHF. The variable domain in full, with the rest retrieved from reference TRBV7-9 and TRBJ1-5, is DTGVSQNPRHKITKRGQNVTFRCDPISEHNRLYWYRQTLGQGPEFLTYFQNEAQLEKSRLLSDRFSAERPKGSFSTLEIQRTEQGDSAMYLCASTANSNQPQHFGDGTRLSIL.

This clone appeared a single time. The chain joins TRBV5-1 to TRBJ2-3; unclear D gene. Trimming took off 4 bases at V and 1 base at J, with 7 bases between the two ends. There are 13 residues in the CDR3. Germline V gene data show CDR1 as SGHRS and CDR2 as YFSETQ. The CDR3 here is CASSPSGTDTQYF. The CDR3 DNA reads as TGCGCCAGCAGCCCGAGTGGCACAGATACGCAGTATTTT.

The rearrangement joins TRBV7-3 to TRBJ1-3; 9 bases are shared with TRBD1. Unmatched junction bases numbered 7, after V lost 5 bases and J lost 2 bases. The CDR3 is 16 amino acids. Germline V gene lookup returns CDR1 SGHTA and CDR2 FQGTGA. The CDR3 nucleotides are TGTGCCAGCAGCCCCCGGACAGGGGAGGCTGGAAACACCATATATTTT. Encoded protein: CASSPRTGEAGNTIYF.